These T cell receptor beta chains were read from a single sample in a study of cytomegalovirus exposure and HLA in healthy donors. Repertoires were generated with immunoSEQ multiplex PCR, while TCRdb's copy carries only in-frame clones and drops some. The sample gives 150,000 to 160,000 clones, about 85% of which show up once; roughly 7.7% is in the top ten. Sequencing was carried out using PBMCs. The receptors originated from a man in his thirties or forties in good health and CMV-seropositive. CDR3s include the opening cysteine and the closing phenylalanine or tryptophan. Clone size appears in some rows only: once, few, many, or a class for an expanded clone.

NA	TRBV7-8	TRBJ1-1	CASSLGGGAFF
NA	TRBV9	TRBJ2-7	CASSVKGQGHEQYF
once	TRBV18	TRBJ2-1	CASSPLAGSNEQFF
NA	TRBV7-2	TRBJ1-5	CASSLSGGGEQPQHF
NA	TRBV29-1	TRBJ2-2	CSVTGWLGTGELFF
NA	TRBV29-1	TRBJ2-5	CSVAQETQYF
NA	TRBV5-4	TRBJ1-2	CASSYRDRGYGYTF
NA	TRBV4-3	TRBJ1-3	CASKGNGNTIYF
NA	TRBV4-1	TRBJ2-5	CASSLLAVQETQYF
NA	TRBV10-3	TRBJ1-1	CAIRQMNTEAFF
NA	TRBV27	TRBJ1-2	CANCGQVYGYTF
NA	TRBV6-6	TRBJ2-3	CASSAGQGTTDTQYF
NA	TRBV7-8	TRBJ2-1	CASSLLAGGHEQFF
NA	TRBV6-6	TRBJ2-7	CASNPQGDEQYF
NA	TRBV6-5	TRBJ1-1	CATTTGARTEAFF